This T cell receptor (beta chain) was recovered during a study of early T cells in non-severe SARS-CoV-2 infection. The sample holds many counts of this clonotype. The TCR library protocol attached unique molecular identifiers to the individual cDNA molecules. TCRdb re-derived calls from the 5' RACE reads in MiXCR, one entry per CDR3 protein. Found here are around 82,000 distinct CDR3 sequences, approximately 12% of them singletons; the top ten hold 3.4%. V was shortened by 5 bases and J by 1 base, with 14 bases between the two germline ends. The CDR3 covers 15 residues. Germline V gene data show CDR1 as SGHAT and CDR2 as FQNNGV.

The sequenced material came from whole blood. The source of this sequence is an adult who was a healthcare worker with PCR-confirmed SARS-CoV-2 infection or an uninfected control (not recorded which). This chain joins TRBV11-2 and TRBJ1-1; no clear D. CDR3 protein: CASSPLRQPNTEAFF. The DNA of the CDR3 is TGTGCCAGCAGCCCCTTGCGGCAGCCGAACACTGAAGCTTTCTTT.